Each of the 26 T cell receptor beta chains below was sequenced from the same sample in a study of T cell responses to AZD1222 COVID-19 vaccine. Sequencing was performed with immunoSEQ multiplex PCR; in TCRdb, only in-frame clones are kept and a portion is missing. The table has roughly 120,000 clones, 75% to 90% seen once. The sample consisted of peripheral blood, taken 28 days after the second AZD1222 dose. All receptors derive from an adult who received the AZD1222 COVID-19 vaccine.

Only a few counts were recorded for this clone. The chain links TRBV6-2 or TRBV6-3 to TRBJ2-7; 7 bases agree with TRBD1. This CDR3 contains 14 residues. Losses at the gene ends were 4 bases for V and 12 bases for J; bases not matched to a gene: 15. The germline V gene has CDR1 MNHEY and CDR2 SVGEGT. The CDR3 DNA sequence: TGTGCCAGCAGTTCGGGGCCTCGACAGGGCGTGGGGTACTTC. Translated, it gives CASSSGPRQGVGYF.

The chain combines TRBV7-2 with TRBJ1-6; D ambiguous. Germline V gene lookup returns CDR1 SGHTA and CDR2 FQGNSA. Trimming took 4 bases from V and 7 from J, leaving 8 bases between them. The length of the CDR3 is 13 residues. CDR3 bases: TGTGCCAGCAGCTCTGACGGGAATTCACCCCTCCACTTT. Its protein product is CASSSDGNSPLHF.

CDR3: CASSLRPSGGGEQFF. Here the CDR3 DNA reads TGCGCCAGCAGCCTCCGTCCTAGCGGGGGAGGTGAGCAGTTCTTC. V and J are TRBV5-1 and TRBJ2-1; 10 bases align to TRBD2. CDR1 and CDR2 (germline): SGHRS, YFSETQ. The CDR3 covers 15 residues. The trim removed 4 bases at V and 9 bases at J, leaving 10 bases unmatched.

This chain links TRBV19 with TRBJ2-1, with 11 bases lining up with TRBD1. Trimming cost V 7 bases and J 2 bases; bases outside gene matches: 7. CDR1 and CDR2 from the germline V gene are LNHDA and SQIVND (reference sequence). CDR3 length: 16 residues. DNA for the CDR3: TGTGCCAGTACCATAGCGGGACAGGGGGCCTACAATGAGCAGTTCTTC. Its translation is CASTIAGQGAYNEQFF.

The chain joins TRBV7-8 to TRBJ2-7; TRBD1 matches at 8 bases. Trimming removed 5 bases from V and 2 bases from J; junction bases left unmatched: 5. Per the germline V gene, CDR1 is SGHVS and CDR2 is FQNEAQ. CDR3 length equals 14 residues. The CDR3 spells CASSQGQDPYEQYF. The CDR3 bases are TGTGCCAGCAGCCAGGGACAGGATCCCTACGAGCAGTACTTC. Together with reference TRBV7-8 and TRBJ2-7, the CDR3 gives the full variable domain: GAGVSQSPRYKVAKRGQDVALRCDPISGHVSLFWYQQALGQGPEFLTYFQNEAQLDKSGLPSDRFFAERPEGSVSTLKIQRTQQEDSAVYLCASSQGQDPYEQYFGPGTRLTVT.

The chain links TRBV7-2 to TRBJ1-3; D uncertain. The CDR3 is made up of 14 amino acids. Per germline, CDR1 SGHTA and CDR2 FQGNSA. Trimming shortened V by 5 bases and J by 1 base, and 9 bases separated the two germline ends. The CDR3 protein is CASSPKVSGNTIYF. The CDR3 DNA reads TGTGCCAGCAGCCCCAAAGTGTCTGGAAACACCATATATTTT.

The rearrangement uses TRBV3-1 (or the pseudogene TRBV3-2) and TRBJ1-6; no clear D. The CDR3 loop spans 16 amino acids. In germline, CDR1 is LGHDT, CDR2 YNNKEL (reference sequence). V lost 4 bases to trimming and J lost 8 bases, with 18 bases between them. In DNA, the CDR3 is TGTGCCAGCAGCCCCAACTTAGTGGCTGGCGATTCACCCCTCCACTTT. Amino acids: CASSPNLVAGDSPLHF.

J is TRBJ2-2 and V is TRBV6-5, with 8 bases that match TRBD2. J gave up 6 bases and V 0 bases, and 6 bases lay outside the gene matches. Germline V gene lookup returns CDR1 MNHEY and CDR2 SVGAGI. The CDR3 spans 16 residues. The CDR3 nucleotides are TGTGCCAGCAGTTACTCTTCGGGGGGGGGCGCCGGGGAGCTGTTTTTT. Translating gives CASSYSSGGGAGELFF.

This clone has just a few counts. This chain connects TRBV5-3 to TRBJ2-7; 10 nucleotides align to TRBD1. TRBV5-3 is reported as an ORF; its role is uncertain. Losses at the gene ends were 3 bases for V and 4 bases for J; bases not matched to a gene: 7. This CDR3 has 15 amino acids. For the CDR3, the DNA is TGTGCCAGAAGCTCCCCAGACAGGGGGCCATACGAGCAGTACTTC. Its protein is CARSSPDRGPYEQYF.

Here the CDR3 DNA reads TGTGCCAGCTCACCAGATTCCCGACAGGGTCTTGGTTCACCCCTCCACTTT. It encodes CASSPDSRQGLGSPLHF. This sequence joins TRBV18 and TRBJ1-6; 7 nucleotides agree with TRBD1. Germline V gene sequence: CDR1 KGHSH, CDR2 LQKENI. The V and J ends lost 2 bases and 9 bases, in that order; junction bases with no gene match: 13. The CDR3 loop spans 17 amino acids.

The CDR3 spells CATAGQGTYEQYF. The DNA for the CDR3 is TGTGCCACCGCGGGACAGGGGACCTACGAGCAGTACTTC. The genes are TRBV6-6 and TRBJ2-7; 10 nucleotides line up with TRBD1. V trimming: 10 bases; J trimming: 2 bases; junction bases outside the gene matches: 5. This CDR3 comprises 13 residues. Germline CDR1 MNHNY, CDR2 SVGAGI (reference sequence).

CDR3 bases: TGTGCCAGCCGGACTAGCGGGGGGGCTAACAATGAGCAGTTCTTC. This codes for CASRTSGGANNEQFF. The chain uses TRBV2 and TRBJ2-1; 15 nucleotides agree with TRBD2. This CDR3 has 15 amino acids. V was pared by 8 bases and J by 5 bases, with 4 bases of the junction left unmatched. Germline-derived CDR1 and CDR2 are SNHLY and FYNNEI.

The chain is built from TRBV5-1 and TRBJ2-1, with 7 bases fitting TRBD1. CDR1 and CDR2 from the germline V gene are SGHRS and YFSETQ. V shed 3 bases, J shed 2 bases, and the junction held 5 bases outside the gene matches. This CDR3 spans 15 amino acids. The CDR3 here is CASSSGTVTYNEQFF. The CDR3 DNA sequence: TGCGCCAGCAGCTCGGGGACAGTGACCTACAATGAGCAGTTCTTC.

V usage is TRBV12-3 or TRBV12-4 and J usage is TRBJ1-4, with D uncertain. V lost 5 bases, J lost 6 bases, and 10 bases lay in between. This CDR3 spans 13 amino acids. DNA for the CDR3: TGTGCCAGCAGTCCGGTTGTCTATGAAAAACTGTTTTTT. It codes for CASSPVVYEKLFF.

The chain couples TRBV5-5 to TRBJ1-3; a weak D match, TRBD1 (6 bases). Germline assignment: CDR1 SGHKS and CDR2 YYEKEE (reference sequence). Trimming took 0 bases from V and 7 from J, leaving 14 bases between them. The CDR3 contains 15 residues. The CDR3 nucleotides are TGTGCCAGCAGCTTGGAGGGCAGGGGCGCGAACACCATATATTTT. Protein product: CASSLEGRGANTIYF.

The rearrangement links TRBV7-3 to TRBJ2-2, with TRBD2 identical over 9 bases. The length of the CDR3 is 17 residues. V was pared by 5 bases and J by 5 bases, with 12 bases of the junction left unmatched. Germline loops: CDR1 SGHTA, CDR2 FQGTGA. The CDR3 sequence: CASSPPVGLAGTGELFF. CDR3 nucleotide sequence: TGTGCCAGCAGCCCTCCGGTAGGGCTAGCGGGGACCGGGGAGCTGTTTTTT.

This clone has just one count. This chain's CDR3 is CASSRGTVPNTEAFF. The CDR3 nucleotides read TGTGCCAGCAGTAGGGGCACGGTACCGAACACTGAAGCTTTCTTT. This chain links TRBV6-2 or TRBV6-3 with TRBJ1-1, with D perhaps matching TRBD1 (5 bases). The CDR3 totals 15 residues. Per germline, CDR1 MNHEY and CDR2 SVGEGT. The V end was cut by 5 bases, the J end by 1 base, with 14 bases between.

The chain links TRBV19 to TRBJ1-5, with 8 bases matching TRBD1. The CDR3 has 17 amino acids. J lost 1 base, V lost 7 bases, and 12 bases had no gene match. The germline V gene has CDR1 LNHDA and CDR2 SQIVND (reference sequence). The CDR3 loop is CASTRGQGAGSNQPQHF. CDR3 bases: TGTGCCAGTACTCGAGGGCAGGGGGCTGGGAGCAATCAGCCCCAGCATTTT.

The rearrangement uses TRBV15 and TRBJ1-5, with D uncertain. Between the trimmed V and J ends, which lost 0 bases and 3 bases, there was a span of 9 bases. Per germline, CDR1 LNHNV and CDR2 YYDKDF (reference sequence). The CDR3 consists of 15 residues. The CDR3 spells CATSRDHQTNQPQHF. CDR3 nucleotide sequence: TGTGCCACCAGCAGAGATCACCAGACCAATCAGCCCCAGCATTTT.

The chain has TRBV5-1 and TRBJ2-2; 10 positions agree with TRBD1. This CDR3 spans 16 amino acids. Germline V gene sequence: CDR1 SGHRS, CDR2 YFSETQ. V was clipped by 0 bases and J by 5 bases; unmatched bases: 4. As DNA, the CDR3 is TGCGCCAGCAGCTTGGTTCGGACAGGGGGGACCGGGGAGCTGTTTTTT. Residues: CASSLVRTGGTGELFF.

This clone has a single count. The chain combines TRBV6-5 with TRBJ1-1; possibly TRBD1 for D (5 bases). CDR1 MNHEY and CDR2 SVGAGI come from the germline V gene. The CDR3 spans 13 residues. Between the trimmed V and J ends, which lost 7 bases and 8 bases, there was a span of 17 bases. This CDR3 is CASTRGGLREAFF. In nucleotides, the CDR3 is TGTGCCAGCACCCGGGGGGGTTTAAGGGAAGCTTTCTTT.

The V call is TRBV29-1, the J call TRBJ2-7, with 7 bases lining up with TRBD1. V lost 7 bases, J lost 2 bases, and 11 bases stayed unmatched. This CDR3 is 14 amino acids long. Germline loops: CDR1 SQVTM, CDR2 ANQGSEA. The CDR3, as DNA: TGCAGCGCTCAGTTCAGGGGGTTAACCTACGAGCAGTACTTC. It is translated as CSAQFRGLTYEQYF.

V usage is TRBV6-5 and J usage is TRBJ1-2, with D perhaps matching TRBD1 (5 bases). The germline V gene has CDR1 MNHEY and CDR2 SVGAGI. The CDR3 spans 15 residues. V lost 6 bases and J 6 bases, leaving 20 bases between the germline ends. CDR3 residues: CASSRVPGGEDGYTF. In DNA form, the CDR3 reads TGTGCCAGCAGCCGCGTCCCGGGGGGGGAGGATGGCTACACCTTC.

The rearrangement links TRBV4-1 to TRBJ1-3; TRBD1 matches at 8 bases. This CDR3 spans 18 amino acids. Germline CDR1 reads MGHRA; CDR2 reads YSYEKL. V gave up 3 bases and J gave up 0 bases; unmatched junction bases: 10. The CDR3 DNA is TGCGCCAGCAGCCAGACTGAACAGGGGGTCTTCTCTGGAAACACCATATATTTT. Its protein is CASSQTEQGVFSGNTIYF.

The chain couples TRBV9 to TRBJ1-4, with a weak D call TRBD1 (6 bases). V lost 3 bases and J lost 3, with 12 bases in between. Germline values: CDR1 SGDLS, CDR2 YYNGEE. CDR3 length: 15 amino acids. CDR3: CASSAQGSANEKLFF. The CDR3 bases are TGTGCCAGCAGCGCCCAGGGGAGTGCTAATGAAAAACTGTTTTTT.

The chain carries TRBV3-1 (or the pseudogene TRBV3-2) and TRBJ1-1; D is perhaps TRBD1 (5 bases). The length of the CDR3 is 13 residues. The germline CDR1 and CDR2 sequences are LGHDT and YNNKEL (reference sequence). The V end was cut by 6 bases, the J end by 1 base, with 9 bases between. The CDR3 sequence: CASSTQGNTEAFF. The CDR3 DNA follows: TGTGCCAGCAGTACCCAGGGGAACACTGAAGCTTTCTTT.